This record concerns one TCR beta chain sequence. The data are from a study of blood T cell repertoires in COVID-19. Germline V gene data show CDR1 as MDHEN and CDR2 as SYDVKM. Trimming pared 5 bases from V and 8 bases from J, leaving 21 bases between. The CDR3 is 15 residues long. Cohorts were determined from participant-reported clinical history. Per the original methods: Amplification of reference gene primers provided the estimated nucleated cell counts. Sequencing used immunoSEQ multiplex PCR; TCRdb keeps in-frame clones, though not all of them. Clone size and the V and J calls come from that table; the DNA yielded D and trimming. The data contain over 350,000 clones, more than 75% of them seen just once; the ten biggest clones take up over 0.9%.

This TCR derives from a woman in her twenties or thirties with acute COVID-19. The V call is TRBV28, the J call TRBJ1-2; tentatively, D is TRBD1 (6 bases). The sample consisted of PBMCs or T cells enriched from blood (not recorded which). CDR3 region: CASSLGQPSGIGYTF. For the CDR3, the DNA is TGTGCCAGCAGTCTCGGACAGCCCTCGGGGATAGGCTACACCTTC.